Included here is one TCR beta chain sequence, with context. As yet, its antigen is unknown. The sample belongs to a study of cytomegalovirus exposure and HLA in healthy donors. Findings and limits, study-wide: As a later analysis showed, several of the most significant clusters appeared to be linked to common viral pathogens. What was likely a sequencing artifact was a cluster of highly shared sequence variants.

This PCR relied on a set of 60 Vbeta primers and 13 Jbeta primers. Profiled with immunoSEQ multiplex PCR; TCRdb holds only in-frame clones, not every one. Altogether roughly 190,000 clones are present, roughly four fifths being singletons, with the ten largest covering around 3.2%. V gave up 2 bases and J gave up 2 bases, with 11 bases separating them. This CDR3 region has 15 residues. Germline V lookup: CDR1 MNHEY, CDR2 SVGAGI. Sequencing was carried out using PBMCs. This chain links TRBV6-5 with TRBJ2-3; maybe TRBD2 (5 bases). The clonotype originates from a woman in her 30s in good health and CMV-seropositive. CDR3 sequence: CASSYGSGSTDTQYF. CDR3 nucleotides: TGTGCCAGCAGTTACGGGAGTGGTTCCACAGATACGCAGTATTTT.